Given below is one TCR beta chain in context. The antigen remains unidentified. This entry comes from a study of post-analysis software for immune sequencing data. Study in general: Relapsing-remitting, secondary progressive and progressive-relapsing multiple sclerosis courses were included. Study results and caveats: Samples from one preparation batch, clustered by F measure, grouped strongly together. Included in a set of several TRBV segments more frequent in patients than controls were TRBV5-6, TRBV5-1 and TRBV20-1. Diversity measured as normalized Chao1 was significantly lower in multiple sclerosis patients than in controls.

This CDR3 region has 16 residues. With V trimmed by 2 bases and J by 2 bases, 1 base remained unmatched. CDR1 is KGHSH and CDR2 is LQKENI in the germline V gene. Prepared TCR beta cDNA libraries contained unique molecular identifiers. Yield was 500,000 to 600,000 cDNA molecules from about 1 to 10 million T cells. TCRdb processed the PCR reads anew with MiXCR; each CDR3 protein has one entry. Of approximately 440,000 distinct CDR3 sequences listed, roughly 45% are singletons. Sequencing was done on a sample of blood. The J gene is TRBJ2-3, the V gene TRBV18; TRBD2 matches 13 bases. The TCR sequence derives from a girl aged 10 to 17 with multiple sclerosis. CDR3 bases: TGTGCCAGCTCACCAGGGACTAGCGGGACCACAGATACGCAGTATTTT. Translation gives CASSPGTSGTTDTQYF.